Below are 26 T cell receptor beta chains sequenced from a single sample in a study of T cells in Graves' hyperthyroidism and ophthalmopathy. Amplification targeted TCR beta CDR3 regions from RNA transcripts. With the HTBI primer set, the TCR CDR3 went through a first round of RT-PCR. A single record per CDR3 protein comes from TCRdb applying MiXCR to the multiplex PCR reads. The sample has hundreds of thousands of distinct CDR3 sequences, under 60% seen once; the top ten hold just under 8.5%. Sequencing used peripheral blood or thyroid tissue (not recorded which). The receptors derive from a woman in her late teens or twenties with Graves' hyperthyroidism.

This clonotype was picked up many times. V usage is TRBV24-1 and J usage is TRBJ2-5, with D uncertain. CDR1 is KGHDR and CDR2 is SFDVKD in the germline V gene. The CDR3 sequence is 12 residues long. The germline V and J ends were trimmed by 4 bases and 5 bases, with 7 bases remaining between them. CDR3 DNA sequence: TGTGCCACCAGTGACTCTGGGGAGACCCAGTACTTC. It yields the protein CATSDSGETQYF.

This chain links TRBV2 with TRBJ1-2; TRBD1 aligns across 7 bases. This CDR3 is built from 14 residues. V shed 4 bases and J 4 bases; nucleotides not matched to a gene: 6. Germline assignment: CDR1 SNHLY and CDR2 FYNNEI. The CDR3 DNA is TGTGCCAGCAGTGCTGACAGGGCCGTCTATGGCTACACCTTC. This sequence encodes CASSADRAVYGYTF.

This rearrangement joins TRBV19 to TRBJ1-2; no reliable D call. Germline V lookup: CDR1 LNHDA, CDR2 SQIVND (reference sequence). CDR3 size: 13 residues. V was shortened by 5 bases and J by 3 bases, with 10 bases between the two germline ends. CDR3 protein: CASSLQRHYGYTF. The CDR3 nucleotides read TGTGCCAGTAGTTTACAGCGGCACTATGGCTACACCTTC.

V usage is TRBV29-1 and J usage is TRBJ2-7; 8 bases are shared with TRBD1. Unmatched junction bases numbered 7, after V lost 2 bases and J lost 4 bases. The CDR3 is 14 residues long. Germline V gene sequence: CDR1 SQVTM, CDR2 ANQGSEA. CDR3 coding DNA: TGCAGCGTTGAAAGCCCAGGGGGCGCGTACGAGCAGTACTTC. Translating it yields CSVESPGGAYEQYF.

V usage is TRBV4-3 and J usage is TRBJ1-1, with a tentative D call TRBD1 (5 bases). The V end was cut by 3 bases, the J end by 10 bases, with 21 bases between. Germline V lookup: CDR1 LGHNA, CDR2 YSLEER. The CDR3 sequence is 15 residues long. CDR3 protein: CASSQDTGPKLGAFF. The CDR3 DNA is TGCGCCAGCAGCCAGGACACCGGGCCGAAACTTGGAGCTTTCTTT.

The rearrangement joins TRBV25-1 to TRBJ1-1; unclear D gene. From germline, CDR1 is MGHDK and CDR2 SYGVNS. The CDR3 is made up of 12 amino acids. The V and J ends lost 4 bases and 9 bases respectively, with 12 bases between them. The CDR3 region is CASSAVAVKAFF. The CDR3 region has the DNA TGTGCCAGCAGTGCCGTTGCTGTTAAAGCTTTCTTT.

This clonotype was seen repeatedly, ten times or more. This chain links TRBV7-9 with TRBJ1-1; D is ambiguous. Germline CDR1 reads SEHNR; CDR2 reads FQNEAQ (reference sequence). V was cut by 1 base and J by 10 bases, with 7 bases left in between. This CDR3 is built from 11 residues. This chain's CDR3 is CASSLGRGAFF. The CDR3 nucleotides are TGTGCCAGCAGCTTAGGACGAGGAGCTTTCTTT.

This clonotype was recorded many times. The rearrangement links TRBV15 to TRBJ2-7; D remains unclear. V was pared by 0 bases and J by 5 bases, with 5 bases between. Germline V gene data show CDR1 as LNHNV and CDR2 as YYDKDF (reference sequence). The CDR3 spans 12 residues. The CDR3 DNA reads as TGTGCCACCAGCAGAGAGGGAAACGAGCAGTACTTC. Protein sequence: CATSREGNEQYF.

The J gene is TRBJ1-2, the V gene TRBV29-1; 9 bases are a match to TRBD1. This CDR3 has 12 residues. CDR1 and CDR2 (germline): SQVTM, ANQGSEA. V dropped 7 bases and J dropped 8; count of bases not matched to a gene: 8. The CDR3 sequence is CSARQGGRGYTF. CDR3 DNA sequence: TGCAGCGCTAGACAGGGGGGGCGCGGCTACACCTTC.

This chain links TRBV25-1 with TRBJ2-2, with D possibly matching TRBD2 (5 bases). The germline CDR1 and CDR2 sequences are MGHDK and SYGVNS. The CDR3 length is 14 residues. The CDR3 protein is CATPGGRNTGELFF. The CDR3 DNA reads TGTGCTACCCCGGGCGGGCGTAACACCGGGGAGCTGTTTTTT.

As DNA, the CDR3 is TGTGCCACCAGCAGAGGAAGGAGATCCTTAGAGACCCAGTACTTC. This translates into CATSRGRRSLETQYF. J is TRBJ2-5 and V is TRBV15; D remains unclear. Germline lookup yields CDR1 LNHNV and CDR2 YYDKDF (reference sequence). Trimming took off 1 base at V and 4 bases at J, with 13 bases between the two ends. The CDR3 covers 15 residues.

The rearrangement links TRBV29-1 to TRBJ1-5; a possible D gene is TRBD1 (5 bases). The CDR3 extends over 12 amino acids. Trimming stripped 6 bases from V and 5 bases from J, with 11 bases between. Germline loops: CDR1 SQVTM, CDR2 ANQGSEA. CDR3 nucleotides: TGCAGCGTACAGGTGGGGGATCAGCCCCAGCATTTT. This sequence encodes CSVQVGDQPQHF.

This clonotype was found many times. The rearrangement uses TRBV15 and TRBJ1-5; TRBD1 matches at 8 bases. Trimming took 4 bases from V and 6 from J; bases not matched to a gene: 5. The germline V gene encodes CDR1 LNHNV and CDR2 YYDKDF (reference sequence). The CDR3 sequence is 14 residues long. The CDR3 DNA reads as TGTGCCACCAGCACACGGACAGGGCTTCAGCCCCAGCATTTT. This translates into CATSTRTGLQPQHF.

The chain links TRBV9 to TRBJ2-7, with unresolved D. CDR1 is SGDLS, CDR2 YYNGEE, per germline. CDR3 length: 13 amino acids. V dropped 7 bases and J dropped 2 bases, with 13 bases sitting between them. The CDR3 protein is CASSGFNTYEQYF. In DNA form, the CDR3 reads TGTGCCAGCTCAGGCTTCAACACCTACGAGCAGTACTTC. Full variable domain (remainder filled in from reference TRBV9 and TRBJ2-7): DSGVTQTPKHLITATGQRVTLRCSPRSGDLSVYWYQQSLDQGLQFLIQYYNGEERAKGNILERFSAQQFPDLHSELNLSSLELGDSALYFCASSGFNTYEQYFGPGTRLTVT.

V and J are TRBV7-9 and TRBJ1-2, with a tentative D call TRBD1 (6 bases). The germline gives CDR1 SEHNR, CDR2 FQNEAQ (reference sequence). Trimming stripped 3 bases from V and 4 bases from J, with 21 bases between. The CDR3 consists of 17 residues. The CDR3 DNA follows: TGTGCCAGCAGCTTGGTAGGGACACTAGGACGGGTCTATGGCTACACCTTC. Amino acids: CASSLVGTLGRVYGYTF.

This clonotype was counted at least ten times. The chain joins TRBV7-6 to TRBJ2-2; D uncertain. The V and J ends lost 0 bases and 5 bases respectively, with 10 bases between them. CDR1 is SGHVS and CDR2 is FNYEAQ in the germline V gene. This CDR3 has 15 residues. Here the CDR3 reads CASSLARAPTGELFF. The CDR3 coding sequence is TGTGCCAGCAGCTTAGCTCGTGCCCCTACCGGGGAGCTGTTTTTT.

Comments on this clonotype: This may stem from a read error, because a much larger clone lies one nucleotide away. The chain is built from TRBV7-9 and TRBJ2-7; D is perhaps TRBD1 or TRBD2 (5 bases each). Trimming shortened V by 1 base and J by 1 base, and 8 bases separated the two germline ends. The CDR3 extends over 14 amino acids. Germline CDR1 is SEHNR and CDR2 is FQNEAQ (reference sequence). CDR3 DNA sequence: TGTGCCAGCAGCTTAGGGGACGGTTCCTACGAGCAGTACTTC. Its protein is CASSLGDGSYEQYF.

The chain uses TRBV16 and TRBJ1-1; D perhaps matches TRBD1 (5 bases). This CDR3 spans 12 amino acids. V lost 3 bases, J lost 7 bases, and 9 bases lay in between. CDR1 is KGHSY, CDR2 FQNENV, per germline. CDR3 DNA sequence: TGTGCCAGCAGCCATTGGGGGTTTGAAGCTTTCTTT. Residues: CASSHWGFEAFF.

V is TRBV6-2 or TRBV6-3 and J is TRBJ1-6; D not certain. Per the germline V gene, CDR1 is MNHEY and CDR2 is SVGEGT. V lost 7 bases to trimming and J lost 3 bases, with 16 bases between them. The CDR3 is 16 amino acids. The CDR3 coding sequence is TGTGCCAGCACGTCTCCGCGCATGGACTATAATTCACCCCTCCACTTT. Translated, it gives CASTSPRMDYNSPLHF.

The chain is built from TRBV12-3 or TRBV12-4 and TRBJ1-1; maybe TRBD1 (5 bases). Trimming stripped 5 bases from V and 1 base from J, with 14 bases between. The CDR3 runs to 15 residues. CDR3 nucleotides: TGTGCCAGCAGTAAAAGACAGCCAAGGAACACTGAAGCTTTCTTT. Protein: CASSKRQPRNTEAFF.

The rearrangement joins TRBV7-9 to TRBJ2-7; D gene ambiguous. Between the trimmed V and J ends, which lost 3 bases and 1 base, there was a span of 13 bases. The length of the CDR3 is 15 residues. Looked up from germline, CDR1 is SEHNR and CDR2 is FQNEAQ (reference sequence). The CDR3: CASSLEPSRSYEQYF. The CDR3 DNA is TGTGCCAGCAGCTTGGAACCCAGTCGGTCCTACGAGCAGTACTTC.

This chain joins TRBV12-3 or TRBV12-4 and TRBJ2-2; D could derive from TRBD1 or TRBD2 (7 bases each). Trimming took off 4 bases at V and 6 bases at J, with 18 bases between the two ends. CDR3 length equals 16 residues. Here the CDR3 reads CASSSAGGREAGELFF. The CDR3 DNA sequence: TGTGCCAGCAGTTCCGCAGGGGGGAGGGAAGCCGGGGAGCTGTTTTTT.

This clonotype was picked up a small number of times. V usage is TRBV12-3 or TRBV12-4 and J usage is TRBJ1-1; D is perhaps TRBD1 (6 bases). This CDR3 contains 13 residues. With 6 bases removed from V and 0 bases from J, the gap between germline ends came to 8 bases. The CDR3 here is CASRYRVNTEAFF. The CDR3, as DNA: TGTGCCAGCAGGTACAGGGTGAACACTGAAGCTTTCTTT.

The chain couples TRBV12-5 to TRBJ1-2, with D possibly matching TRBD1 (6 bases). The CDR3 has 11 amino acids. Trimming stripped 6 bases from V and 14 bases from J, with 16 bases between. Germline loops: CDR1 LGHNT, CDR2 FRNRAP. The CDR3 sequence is CASGTRQAMTF. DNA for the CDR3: TGTGCTAGTGGCACTAGACAGGCCATGACCTTC.

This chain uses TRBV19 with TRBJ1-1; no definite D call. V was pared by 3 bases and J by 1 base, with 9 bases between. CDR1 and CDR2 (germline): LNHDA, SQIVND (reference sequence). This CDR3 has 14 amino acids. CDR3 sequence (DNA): TGTGCCAGTAGTATCGGGAGCACGAACACTGAAGCTTTCTTT. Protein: CASSIGSTNTEAFF. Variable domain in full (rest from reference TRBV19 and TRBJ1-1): DGGITQSPKYLFRKEGQNVTLSCEQNLNHDAMYWYRQDPGQGLRLIYYSQIVNDFQKGDIAEGYSVSREKKESFPLTVTSAQKNPTAFYLCASSIGSTNTEAFFGQGTRLTVV.

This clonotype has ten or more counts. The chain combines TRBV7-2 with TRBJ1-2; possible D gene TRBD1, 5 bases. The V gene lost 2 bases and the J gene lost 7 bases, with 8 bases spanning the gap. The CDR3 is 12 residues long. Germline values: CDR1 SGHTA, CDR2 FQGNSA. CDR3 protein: CASSLRGAGYTF. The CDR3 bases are TGTGCCAGCAGCTTACGAGGGGCTGGCTACACCTTC.